The clone carrying this T cell receptor beta chain was seen once. Its specificity is not known. The source of the sample is a study of memory CD4+ T cells and cytomegalovirus serostatus. Study results and caveats: CMV serostatus prediction reached median AUC approximately 0.95, or 0.91 with US-trained model. Each of some 67 CMV-associated TCRbeta sequences occurred in one to five individuals.

The CDR3 runs to 13 residues. In germline, CDR1 is SGHTA, CDR2 FQGNSA. Trimming removed 4 bases from V and 7 bases from J, with 10 bases in between. Single viable CD3+CD4+CD8-CD45RO+ cells were sorted as the memory CD4+ T cells. TCRdb's table, derived via immunoSEQ multiplex PCR, lists solely in-frame clones and lacks some. This sample has some 56,000 clones; 82% occur once, and the top ten carry 0.4%. The sample taken for sequencing was memory CD4+ T cells from blood. This clonotype was obtained from an adult in good health and CMV-seronegative. This rearrangement joins TRBV7-2 to TRBJ2-2; D is uncertain. The CDR3 bases are TGTGCCAGCAGCTCCCTTTGGAGCGGGGAGCTGTTTTTT. Residues: CASSSLWSGELFF.